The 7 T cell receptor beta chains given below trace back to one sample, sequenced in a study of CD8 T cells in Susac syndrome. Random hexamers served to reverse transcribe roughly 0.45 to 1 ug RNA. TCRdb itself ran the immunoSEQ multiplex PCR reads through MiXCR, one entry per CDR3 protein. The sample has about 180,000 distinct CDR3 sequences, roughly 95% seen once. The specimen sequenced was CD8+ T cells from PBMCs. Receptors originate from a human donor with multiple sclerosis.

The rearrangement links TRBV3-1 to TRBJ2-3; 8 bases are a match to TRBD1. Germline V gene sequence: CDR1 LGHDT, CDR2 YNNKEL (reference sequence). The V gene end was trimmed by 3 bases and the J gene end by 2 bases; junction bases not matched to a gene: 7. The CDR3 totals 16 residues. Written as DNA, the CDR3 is TGTGCCAGCAGCCACCTCCCGGACAGGGACACAGATACGCAGTATTTT. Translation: CASSHLPDRDTDTQYF.

The CDR3 reads CASSKVGENIQYF. CDR3 DNA: TGTGCCAGCAGCAAAGTAGGGGAAAACATTCAGTACTTC. The V call is TRBV21-1, the J call TRBJ2-4; the DNA was not used to check the table's D call, TRBD1. TRBV21-1 is termed a pseudogene. The length of the CDR3 is 13 residues.

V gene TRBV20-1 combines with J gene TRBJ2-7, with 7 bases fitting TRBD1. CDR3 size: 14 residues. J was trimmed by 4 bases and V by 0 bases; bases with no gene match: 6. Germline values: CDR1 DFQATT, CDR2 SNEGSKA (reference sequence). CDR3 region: CSARDHQGEYEQYF. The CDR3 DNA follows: TGCAGTGCTAGAGATCATCAGGGGGAATACGAGCAGTACTTC.

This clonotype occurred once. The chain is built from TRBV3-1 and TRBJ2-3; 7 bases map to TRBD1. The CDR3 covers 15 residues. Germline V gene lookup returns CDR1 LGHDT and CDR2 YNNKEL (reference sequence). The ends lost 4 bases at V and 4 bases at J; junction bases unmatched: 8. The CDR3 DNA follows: TGTGCCAGCAGCCGCGACAGGGTGGGGGCAGATACGCAGTATTTT. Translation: CASSRDRVGADTQYF.

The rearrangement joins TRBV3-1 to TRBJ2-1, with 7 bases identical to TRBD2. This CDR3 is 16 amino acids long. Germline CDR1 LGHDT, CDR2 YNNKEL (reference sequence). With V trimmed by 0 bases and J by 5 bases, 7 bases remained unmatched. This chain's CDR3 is CASSQDFGGGNNEQFF. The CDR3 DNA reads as TGTGCCAGCAGCCAAGATTTTGGCGGGGGAAACAATGAGCAGTTCTTC.

CDR3 sequence (DNA): TGTGCCACCAGCAGAGATCTGCTAGCGGGAGGGGGCGCAGATACGCAGTATTTT. It specifies CATSRDLLAGGGADTQYF. This chain joins TRBV15 and TRBJ2-3; TRBD2 matches 12 bases. From germline, CDR1 is LNHNV and CDR2 YYDKDF (reference sequence). J gave up 4 bases and V 0 bases, and 8 bases lay outside the gene matches. This CDR3 contains 18 residues.

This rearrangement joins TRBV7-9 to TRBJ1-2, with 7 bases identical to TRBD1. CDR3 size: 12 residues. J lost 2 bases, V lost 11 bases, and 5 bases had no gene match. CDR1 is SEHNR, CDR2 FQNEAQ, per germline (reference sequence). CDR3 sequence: CAGQQGNYGYTF. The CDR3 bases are TGTGCCGGCCAACAGGGGAACTATGGCTACACCTTC.